The rows below give T cell receptor beta chains drawn from one sample of a study of T cells after yellow fever vaccination. TCRdb ran MiXCR on the 5' RACE reads and lists one entry per CDR3 protein. The sample records approximately 330,000 distinct CDR3 sequences, under 15% being singletons. Sequenced here: CD4+ T cells sorted from PBMCs, sampled 15 days after the yellow fever booster vaccination. These receptors all come from a man in his late teens or twenties who received the YFV17D yellow fever vaccine. Each CDR3 is given with its conserved first and last residue. The order of the fields is J gene, D gene, V gene, clone size, CDR3 DNA, CDR3 protein. D genes are given only for firm matches. Expanded clones are given a class, and other clones once, few, many or no size at all.

TRBJ2-7 | . | TRBV29-1 | . | TGCAGCGCAGGGACCGGGACGGGAGTATACGAGCAGTACTTC | CSAGTGTGVYEQYF
TRBJ1-2 | . | TRBV30 | many | TGTGCCTGGAGTTCAGTGGAGGGGATATACTATGGCTACACCTTC | CAWSSVEGIYYGYTF
TRBJ1-4 | . | TRBV10-3 | . | TGTGCCATCAGTTCCCGGGCCTCCAAGGTGACTAATGAAAAACTGTTTTTT | CAISSRASKVTNEKLFF
TRBJ1-2 | . | TRBV7-2 | many | TGTGCCAGCAGCGCGGGAGAATCGGGGGCTGGTGGCTACACCTTC | CASSAGESGAGGYTF
TRBJ1-1 | . | TRBV5-6 | . | TGTGCCAGCAGCTTCGACAGGCGATCAGGTAGAGCTTTCTTT | CASSFDRRSGRAFF
TRBJ2-3 | . | TRBV5-1 | few | TGCGCCAGCAGGACGGGCAGTGGGGCAGATACGCAGTATTTT | CASRTGSGADTQYF
TRBJ2-3 | . | TRBV9 | . | TGTGCCAGCAGCGTAGAGTCCCGCACAGATACGCAGTATTTT | CASSVESRTDTQYF
TRBJ1-1 | . | TRBV7-8 | many | TGTGCCAGCAGCTTAGTGGATAACACTGAAGCTTTCTTT | CASSLVDNTEAFF
TRBJ2-3 | . | TRBV4-3 | few | TGCGCCAGCAGCCAAGATCGAGGCGGGGCTAGCACAGATACGCAGTATTTT | CASSQDRGGASTDTQYF
TRBJ1-2 | . | TRBV12-3/TRBV12-4 | few | TGTGCCAGCAGGGGGTTACTCAGTACTGGAGGCTACACCTTC | CASRGLLSTGGYTF
TRBJ2-4 | . | TRBV3-1 | few | TGTGCCAGCAGCCCTGTGAGTCGTTCTGACATTCAGTACTTC | CASSPVSRSDIQYF
TRBJ1-5 | TRBD1 | TRBV12-3/TRBV12-4 | . | TGTGCCAGCAGTACCTGGACAGGGGATCAGCCCCAGCATTTT | CASSTWTGDQPQHF
TRBJ2-5 | TRBD2 | TRBV7-2 | few | TGTGCCAGCAGCACCCGTTCTAGCGGGGCTCCGGGGACCCAGTACTTC | CASSTRSSGAPGTQYF
TRBJ2-7 | . | TRBV6-5 | many | TGTGCCAGCACTCTCAGGAGCGAGCAGTACTTC | CASTLRSEQYF
TRBJ2-7 | . | TRBV20-1 | . | TGCAGTGCTAGAGATCCCGCTCGTTCCTACGAGCAGTACTTC | CSARDPARSYEQYF
TRBJ2-3 | TRBD2 | TRBV7-2 | . | TGTGCCAGCAGCTTAATGCCTAGCGGGGGGGGCCGGCGCACAGATACGCAGTATTTT | CASSLMPSGGGRRTDTQYF
TRBJ1-2 | . | TRBV12-3/TRBV12-4 | . | TGTGCCAGCAGTCCTAGACAAATCTATGGCTACACCTTC | CASSPRQIYGYTF
TRBJ2-6 | TRBD1 | TRBV18 | few | TGTGCCAGCTCACCGGACAGGGCTCGGGGGGCCAACGTCCTGACTTTC | CASSPDRARGANVLTF
TRBJ1-6 | . | TRBV7-3 | . | TGTGCCAGCAGCTTATCCCAGTCCCATTCACCCCTCCACTTT | CASSLSQSHSPLHF
TRBJ2-5 | . | TRBV7-2 | few | TGTGCCAGCAGCGGAAGGGTTCGGGAGACCCAGTACTTC | CASSGRVRETQYF
TRBJ1-1 | . | TRBV12-3/TRBV12-4 | . | TGTGCCAGCAGTCCCCCCGGAGGGTCGGCTATGGCTTTCTTT | CASSPPGGSAMAFF
TRBJ1-5 | . | TRBV3-1 | many | TGTGCCAGCAGCCAGACTTGGTCGCAGCCCCAGCATTTT | CASSQTWSQPQHF
TRBJ2-3 | TRBD1 | TRBV10-3 | . | TGTGCCCCCGGCCGGGACAGGGGAACAGATACGCAGTATTTT | CAPGRDRGTDTQYF
TRBJ2-1 | . | TRBV10-3 | . | TGTGCCATGGGGCTAGGAGACCCCAATGAGCAGTTCTTC | CAMGLGDPNEQFF
TRBJ1-1 | . | TRBV20-1 | . | TGCAGTGCGTCCAGGGGCCTCGGGGCTGAAGCTTTCTTT | CSASRGLGAEAFF
TRBJ2-2 | TRBD1 | TRBV7-2 | . | TGTGCCAGCACCTACAGGGGAGATACCGGGGAGCTGTTTTTT | CASTYRGDTGELFF